These T cell receptor beta chains were read from a single sample in a study of T cell changes during pregnancy in multiple sclerosis. Data came from immunoSEQ multiplex PCR; TCRdb stores just in-frame clones and leaves some out. Seen here are about 120,000 clones, roughly 92% observed once, and the top ten hold 6% to 7%. The sequences come from peripheral blood, collected before pregnancy. Receptors originate from a female donor with multiple sclerosis, enrolled in a pregnancy study. CDR3s include the opening cysteine and the closing phenylalanine or tryptophan. For some rows the clone size is stated as once, few or many, or as a class when expanded; others skip it.

v_call | clone_size | cdr3_aa
TRBV18 | . | CASSPPRQGNTEAFF
TRBV5-4 | . | CASSLGLAGGRETQYF
TRBV6-5 | . | CASRPPGSGANVLTF
TRBV5-1 | . | CASSRPPGGSADTQYF
TRBV6-1 | few | CASSEQGYSGNTIYF
TRBV2 | once | CASSGTYSNQPQHF
TRBV7-9 | few | CASNSGGVNTEAFF
TRBV6-5 | . | CASTWGQGYSYTF
TRBV6-6 | once | CASSAPLDRGQDTQYF
TRBV7-9 | . | CASTPMNTEAFF
TRBV5-1 | . | CASSLGGGVTLSYEQYF